This TCR beta chain was identified during a study of blood T cell repertoires in COVID-19. Study in general: The origin of the acute and convalescent COVID-19 samples was the United States, Italy and Spain. T cells, B-cell-depleted T cells, or PBMCs supplied cDNA or gDNA.

Germline V CDR1 and CDR2: SGHRS, YFSETQ. V dropped 4 bases and J dropped 3; count of bases not matched to a gene: 6. The CDR3 loop spans 16 amino acids. Authors' methods: Reference gene primer amplification gave nucleated cell count estimates. Some clones are missing from TCRdb's copy, which holds only in-frame ones; the method was immunoSEQ multiplex PCR. V and J calls plus clone size are reproduced from that table; the DNA served to infer D and trimming. Seen here are 110,000 or so clones, more than 65% observed once, and the top ten hold roughly 1.4%. The rearrangement joins TRBV5-1 to TRBJ2-5; 13 nucleotides line up with TRBD2. Sequencing input: peripheral blood. The TCR was taken from a man between 45 and 60 years old with acute or convalescent COVID-19. CDR3 region: CASSRGTSGVEETQYF. Written as DNA, the CDR3 is TGCGCCAGCAGCCGTGGGACTAGCGGGGTTGAAGAGACCCAGTACTTC.